The clone carrying this T cell receptor (beta chain) was found a few times. What it recognizes is unknown. This record comes from a study of shared clonotypes between healthy human individuals. Study results and limitations: Sharing across four donors was highest in naive CD4 (around 5%) and lowest in memory CD8 (roughly 0.4%). Generation probability values for non-shared clonotypes were lower than those for clonotypes shared by all four donors.

V was clipped by 5 bases and J by 4 bases; unmatched bases: 3. In germline, CDR1 is GTSNPN, CDR2 SVGIG (reference sequence). The CDR3 has 12 residues. Donors were healthy HIV-negative adults without recently reported acute infections or vaccinations. Repertoires were generated with immunoSEQ multiplex PCR, while TCRdb's copy carries only in-frame clones and drops some. The data show around 700,000 clones, with 73% seen just once and around 1.8% held by the top ten. Sequencing was carried out using memory CD4+ T cells sorted from blood. Regarding subset: CD45RA-negative fraction. The rearrangement joins TRBV30 to TRBJ2-7; TRBD1 aligns across 9 bases. The origin of this receptor is a woman aged 25 to 45 in good health. The CDR3 DNA is TGTGCCTGGGGGGGACAGGGTTACGAGCAGTACTTC. Translation gives CAWGGQGYEQYF. Using reference TRBV30 and TRBJ2-7 for the parts outside the CDR3, the full variable domain is SQTIHQWPATLVQPVGSPLSLECTVEGTSNPNLYWYRQAAGRGLQLLFYSVGIGQISSEVPQNLSASRPQDRQFILSSKKLLLSDSGFYLCAWGGQGYEQYFGPGTRLTVT.